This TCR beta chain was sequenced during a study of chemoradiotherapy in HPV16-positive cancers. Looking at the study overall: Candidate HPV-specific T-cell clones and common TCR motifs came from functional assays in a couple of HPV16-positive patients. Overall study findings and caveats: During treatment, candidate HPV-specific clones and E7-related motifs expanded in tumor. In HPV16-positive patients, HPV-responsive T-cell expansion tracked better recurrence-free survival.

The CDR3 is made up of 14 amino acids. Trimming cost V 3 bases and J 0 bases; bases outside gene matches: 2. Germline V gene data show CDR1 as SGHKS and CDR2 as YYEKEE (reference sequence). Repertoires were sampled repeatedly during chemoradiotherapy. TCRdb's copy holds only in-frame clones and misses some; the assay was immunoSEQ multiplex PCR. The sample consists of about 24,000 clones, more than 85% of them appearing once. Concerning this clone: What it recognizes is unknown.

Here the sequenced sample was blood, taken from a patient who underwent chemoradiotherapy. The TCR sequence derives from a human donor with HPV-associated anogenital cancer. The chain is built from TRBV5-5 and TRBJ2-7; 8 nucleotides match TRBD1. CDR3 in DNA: TGTGCCAGCAGCTCCGACAGGGGCTCCTACGAGCAGTACTTC. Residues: CASSSDRGSYEQYF.